The 30 T cell receptor beta chains below were found in one sample sequenced in a study of cytomegalovirus exposure and HLA in healthy donors. PCR primers comprised 60 Vbeta and 13 Jbeta primers. The protocol was immunoSEQ multiplex PCR, while the TCRdb copy is restricted to in-frame clones and leaves out a portion. The data contain roughly 130,000 clones, 75% to 90% of them seen just once; the ten biggest clones take up 3% to 4%. The sample taken for sequencing was PBMCs. These receptors originate from a male donor in good health and CMV-seronegative.

The rearrangement joins TRBV5-6 to TRBJ1-2, with unresolved D. From germline, CDR1 is SGHDT and CDR2 YYEEEE. Between the trimmed V and J ends, which lost 4 bases and 8 bases, there was a span of 12 bases. The CDR3 sequence is 12 residues long. The CDR3 sequence is CASSPTGGGYTF. The CDR3 DNA follows: TGTGCCAGCAGCCCTACCGGCGGGGGCTACACCTTC.

The J gene is TRBJ2-7, the V gene TRBV10-2; 9 nucleotides match TRBD1. Germline lookup yields CDR1 WSHSY and CDR2 SAAADI. J gave up 5 bases and V 7 bases, and 9 bases lay outside the gene matches. CDR3 length: 14 amino acids. CDR3 bases: TGCGCCAGCATATCTGGGGACAGGGACAACGAGCAGTACTTC. Its translation: CASISGDRDNEQYF.

This clone has just a few counts. The CDR3 reads CASSLWGAGQPQHF. The CDR3 DNA reads TGTGCCAGCAGCTTGTGGGGCGCAGGTCAGCCCCAGCATTTT. The chain is built from TRBV5-4 and TRBJ1-5, with D perhaps TRBD1 (5 bases). This CDR3 is 14 amino acids long. CDR1 is SGHNT and CDR2 is YYREEE in the germline V gene (reference sequence). Trimming removed 1 base at V and 6 bases at J, with 11 bases between. Full variable domain (remainder filled in from reference TRBV5-4 and TRBJ1-5): ETGVTQSPTHLIKTRGQQVTLRCSSQSGHNTVSWYQQALGQGPQFIFQYYREEENGRGNFPPRFSGLQFPNYSSELNVNALELDDSALYLCASSLWGAGQPQHFGDGTRLSIL.

The table lists this clone with a count of one. This chain links TRBV30 with TRBJ1-2; D call uncertain. V lost 2 bases and J lost 10, with 11 bases in between. The CDR3 has 11 amino acids. Germline assignment: CDR1 GTSNPN and CDR2 SVGIG (reference sequence). Here the CDR3 DNA reads TGTGCCTGGAGTCCAGGCGGGCCCTACACCTTC. It is translated as CAWSPGGPYTF.

The rearrangement joins TRBV5-4 to TRBJ2-1, with TRBD2 identical over 7 bases. CDR1 is SGHNT, CDR2 YYREEE, per germline (reference sequence). Unmatched junction bases numbered 2, after V lost 4 bases and J lost 7 bases. CDR3 length: 12 residues. CDR3 in DNA: TGTGCCAGCAGCGGCGGGGGAAATGAGCAGTTCTTC. Translation gives CASSGGGNEQFF. Variable domain in full (rest from reference TRBV5-4 and TRBJ2-1): ETGVTQSPTHLIKTRGQQVTLRCSSQSGHNTVSWYQQALGQGPQFIFQYYREEENGRGNFPPRFSGLQFPNYSSELNVNALELDDSALYLCASSGGGNEQFFGPGTRLTVL.

This clone was picked up a small number of times. The chain couples TRBV28 to TRBJ1-1; no clear D gene. Germline values: CDR1 MDHEN, CDR2 SYDVKM. V was shortened by 5 bases and J by 10 bases, with 20 bases between the two germline ends. The CDR3 is 14 residues long. The CDR3 DNA reads as TGTGCCAGCAGTCCATATGCAGGCCATTCAGGAGCTTTCTTT. Its protein is CASSPYAGHSGAFF.

V usage is TRBV13 and J usage is TRBJ2-7, with TRBD1 matching 8 bases. CDR1 and CDR2 from the germline V gene are PRHDT and FYEKMQ (reference sequence). J lost 0 bases, V lost 4 bases, and 14 bases had no gene match. CDR3 length: 18 amino acids. The CDR3 spells CASSSRDRTGPHSYEQYF. DNA for the CDR3: TGTGCCAGCAGCTCCCGGGACCGGACAGGGCCACACTCCTACGAGCAGTACTTC.

V and J are TRBV18 and TRBJ2-4, with D maybe TRBD1 (6 bases). The germline V gene has CDR1 KGHSH and CDR2 LQKENI. This CDR3 is built from 17 residues. Deletions cut 4 bases from V and 0 bases from J, with 16 bases between. The chain's CDR3 is CASSHSDRTLAKNIQYF. In nucleotides, the CDR3 is TGTGCCAGCTCACATTCAGACAGGACCCTAGCCAAAAACATTCAGTACTTC.

This clone was observed once. This chain links TRBV18 with TRBJ2-5, with 9 bases fitting TRBD1. The trim removed 4 bases at V and 3 bases at J, leaving 9 bases unmatched. Germline V CDR1 and CDR2: KGHSH, LQKENI. The CDR3 is 16 amino acids. The CDR3: CASSLQGAHAEETQYF. In nucleotides, the CDR3 is TGTGCCAGCTCACTACAGGGGGCCCACGCTGAAGAGACCCAGTACTTC. Variable domain in full (rest from reference TRBV18 and TRBJ2-5): NAGVMQNPRHLVRRRGQEARLRCSPMKGHSHVYWYRQLPEEGLKFMVYLQKENIIDESGMPKERFSAEFPKEGPSILRIQQVVRGDSAAYFCASSLQGAHAEETQYFGPGTRLLVL.

The sample holds a few counts of this clone. The genes are TRBV6-5 and TRBJ2-1, with 8 bases that match TRBD1. The CDR3 is 13 residues long. Trimming cost V 7 bases and J 5 bases; bases outside gene matches: 4. Per the germline V gene, CDR1 is MNHEY and CDR2 is SVGAGI. The CDR3 region has the DNA TGTGCCAGCACCAGACAGGGGAACAATGAGCAGTTCTTC. Translating gives CASTRQGNNEQFF.

J is TRBJ2-1 and V is TRBV9, with TRBD1 matching 7 bases. The CDR3 is 12 residues long. The junction had 5 bases not matched to a gene; V was cut back by 4 bases and J by 10 bases. Germline V gives CDR1 SGDLS, CDR2 YYNGEE. The CDR3 is CASSTGQAEQFF. The CDR3 DNA sequence: TGTGCCAGCAGCACCGGACAGGCCGAGCAGTTCTTC.

The chain couples TRBV10-3 to TRBJ2-1, with TRBD1 matching over 9 bases. The CDR3 loop spans 14 amino acids. Per the germline V gene, CDR1 is ENHRY and CDR2 is SYGVKD. Germline trimming cut 4 bases from V and 5 bases from J; bases unmatched to any gene: 3. CDR3 in DNA: TGTGCCATCAGTGGGGACAGGGTAGACAATGAGCAGTTCTTC. Its protein product is CAISGDRVDNEQFF.

The chain joins TRBV21-1 to TRBJ2-3; TRBD2 was called by the table and not checked on the DNA. TRBV21-1 is shown as a pseudogene. The CDR3 runs to 18 residues. For the CDR3, the DNA is TGTGCCAGCAGCAAACATTGTCCGGGGGGGACCTACACAGATACGCAGTATTTT. Translation: CASSKHCPGGTYTDTQYF.

The chain is built from TRBV9 and TRBJ1-5; D may be TRBD1 (5 bases). The V end was cut by 3 bases, the J end by 5 bases, with 21 bases between. The germline CDR1 and CDR2 sequences are SGDLS and YYNGEE. This CDR3 comprises 17 residues. The CDR3 coding sequence is TGTGCCAGCAGCGCAACAAGCACATCAACGGGGGATCAGCCCCAGCATTTT. Its translation: CASSATSTSTGDQPQHF.

This sequence joins TRBV27 and TRBJ1-3; no clear D gene. The CDR3 has 15 residues. Germline values: CDR1 MNHEY, CDR2 SMNVEV (reference sequence). V was clipped by 5 bases and J by 4 bases, with 15 bases between them. The CDR3 DNA reads TGTGCCAGCAGTATACGGGGAAGTGCAGGAAACACCATATATTTT. Its protein product is CASSIRGSAGNTIYF.

The rearrangement links TRBV28 to TRBJ1-2, with D unresolved. In germline, CDR1 is MDHEN, CDR2 SYDVKM. Trimming pared 6 bases from V and 5 bases from J, leaving 7 bases between. The CDR3 totals 11 residues. The CDR3 spells CASSGEYGYTF. CDR3 coding DNA: TGTGCCAGCAGCGGTGAATATGGCTACACCTTC.

The chain couples TRBV6-5 to TRBJ2-7; D perhaps matches TRBD1 (5 bases). CDR1 is MNHEY and CDR2 is SVGAGI in the germline V gene. V lost 2 bases and J lost 0, with 11 bases in between. This CDR3 has 15 residues. The DNA for the CDR3 is TGTGCCAGCAGTTACGGGGCAGGAAGCTCCTACGAGCAGTACTTC. It codes for CASSYGAGSSYEQYF.

The chain uses TRBV4-1 and TRBJ2-7; perhaps TRBD2 as D (5 bases). V dropped 0 bases and J dropped 9 bases, with 9 bases sitting between them. This CDR3 has 12 amino acids. The germline V gene encodes CDR1 MGHRA and CDR2 YSYEKL. Here the CDR3 reads CASSQETAGQYF. The CDR3 DNA follows: TGCGCCAGCAGCCAAGAGACGGCGGGGCAGTACTTC.

The chain uses TRBV28 and TRBJ1-1, with D possibly being TRBD1 (5 bases). This CDR3 contains 14 residues. Germline V gene lookup returns CDR1 MDHEN and CDR2 SYDVKM. Deletions cut 4 bases from V and 1 base from J, with 10 bases between. The CDR3 region has the DNA TGTGCCAGCAGTTCCCGGACAACGAACACTGAAGCTTTCTTT. Translated, it gives CASSSRTTNTEAFF.

The J gene is TRBJ1-1, the V gene TRBV20-1; a weak D match, TRBD1 (5 bases). Germline values: CDR1 DFQATT, CDR2 SNEGSKA (reference sequence). V lost 2 bases and J 7 bases, leaving 5 bases between the germline ends. This CDR3 spans 10 amino acids. CDR3 in DNA: TGCAGTGCTAGAAGGGGTGAAGCTTTCTTT. This sequence encodes CSARRGEAFF.

J is TRBJ2-3 and V is TRBV19; possible D gene TRBD2, 7 bases. The CDR3 runs 13 residues. The germline V gene encodes CDR1 LNHDA and CDR2 SQIVND (reference sequence). The V end was cut by 4 bases, the J end by 4 bases, with 9 bases between. CDR3 amino acids: CASSTGGADTQYF. The CDR3 coding sequence is TGTGCCAGTAGTACGGGGGGCGCAGATACGCAGTATTTT. Based on the CDR3 plus reference TRBV19 and TRBJ2-3, the full variable domain is DGGITQSPKYLFRKEGQNVTLSCEQNLNHDAMYWYRQDPGQGLRLIYYSQIVNDFQKGDIAEGYSVSREKKESFPLTVTSAQKNPTAFYLCASSTGGADTQYFGPGTRLTVL.

V is TRBV30 and J is TRBJ1-2, with a weak D call TRBD1 (5 bases). There are 15 residues in the CDR3. Germline-derived CDR1 and CDR2 are GTSNPN and SVGIG (reference sequence). Trimming removed 0 bases at V and 0 bases at J, with 11 bases between. CDR3 in amino acids: CAWSVLGGSNYGYTF. In DNA form, the CDR3 reads TGTGCCTGGAGTGTACTGGGGGGGTCTAACTATGGCTACACCTTC.

The J gene is TRBJ2-7, the V gene TRBV4-1; TRBD2 aligns across 9 bases. The V gene's germline CDR1 is MGHRA and CDR2 YSYEKL. This CDR3 comprises 15 residues. The V and J ends lost 2 bases and 2 bases, in that order; junction bases with no gene match: 4. Here the CDR3 DNA reads TGCGCCAGCAGCCAACAGACTAGCGGAACCTACGAGCAGTACTTC. Amino acid sequence: CASSQQTSGTYEQYF.

This clone was seen a handful of times. This chain links TRBV10-1 with TRBJ1-1, with 9 bases that match TRBD1. CDR3 length: 13 residues. The trim removed 3 bases at V and 5 bases at J, leaving 1 base unmatched. Per germline, CDR1 WNHNN and CDR2 SYGVQD (reference sequence). DNA of the CDR3: TGCGCCAGCAGTGAACAGGGGGCAACTGAAGCTTTCTTT. Its protein product is CASSEQGATEAFF.

This chain joins TRBV29-1 and TRBJ1-6; 9 nucleotides line up with TRBD1. V dropped 6 bases and J dropped 8; count of bases not matched to a gene: 5. The CDR3 runs to 13 residues. Per the germline V gene, CDR1 is SQVTM and CDR2 is ANQGSEA. The DNA of the CDR3 is TGCAGCGTGGGGGGACAGGGCGATTCACCCCTCCACTTT. This codes for CSVGGQGDSPLHF.

This chain connects TRBV19 to TRBJ1-4; no clear D. This CDR3 is built from 14 residues. Germline V lookup: CDR1 LNHDA, CDR2 SQIVND (reference sequence). Trimming removed 9 bases at V and 0 bases at J, with 11 bases between. CDR3: CASTTLTTNEKLFF. As DNA, the CDR3 is TGTGCCAGCACCACATTAACAACTAATGAAAAACTGTTTTTT.

V is TRBV6-4 and J is TRBJ2-5; TRBD2 aligns across 9 bases. Trimming took 0 bases from V and 3 from J; bases not matched to a gene: 2. Germline values: CDR1 MRHNA, CDR2 SNTAGT. CDR3 length: 15 residues. The CDR3 loop reads CASSDSAGGKETQYF. DNA of the CDR3: TGTGCCAGCAGTGACTCAGCGGGGGGCAAAGAGACCCAGTACTTC.

The chain uses TRBV6-1 and TRBJ2-1; 11 bases align to TRBD1. The V gene's germline CDR1 is MNHNS and CDR2 SASEGT. This CDR3 spans 19 amino acids. V lost 6 bases and J lost 3; bases outside the gene matches: 16. Here the CDR3 DNA reads TGTGCCAGCAGCGAACGGACAGGGGGCGCGGGGGGAGGCTACAATGAGCAGTTCTTC. Protein: CASSERTGGAGGGYNEQFF.

The V gene is TRBV12-5, the J gene TRBJ1-1, with 8 bases aligning to TRBD1. This CDR3 spans 14 amino acids. J was trimmed by 5 bases and V by 3 bases; bases with no gene match: 5. Germline-derived CDR1 and CDR2 are LGHNT and FRNRAP. Written as DNA, the CDR3 is TGTGCTAGTGGTTTTCAGGGGGCGCGAACTGAAGCTTTCTTT. Its translation: CASGFQGARTEAFF.

CDR3 nucleotides: TGTGCCAGCAGCTTGACCCGGACTAGCGGGGTGGGTACAGATACGCAGTATTTT. It is translated as CASSLTRTSGVGTDTQYF. The chain recombines TRBV7-2 with TRBJ2-3; 12 bases fit TRBD2. Germline V lookup: CDR1 SGHTA, CDR2 FQGNSA. This CDR3 has 18 amino acids. V shed 3 bases, J shed 3 bases, and the junction held 10 bases outside the gene matches.